The present TCR beta chain was sequenced within a study of PD-1 blockade in classical Hodgkin lymphoma (dated by TCRdb to between 2020 and 2021). At the level of the whole study: Nivolumab dosing was 3 mg/kg intravenously every 2 weeks, continuing until either disease progression or unacceptable toxicity. To define a peripheral blood immune signature of response to PD-1 blockade in classical Hodgkin lymphoma, the study combined TCR beta sequencing with CyTOF.

General findings and caveats noted by the study authors: Baseline TCR diversity was reported to be lower in newly diagnosed patients than in healthy donors and to be lower still in relapsed/refractory patients. Trial patients with a complete response had baseline diversity similar to that of newly diagnosed patients, while partial responders and progressors had significantly lower diversity. A significant rise by C4D1 was seen in CD4+ but not CD8+ TCR diversity (p=0.0027 vs p=0.16), with the rise being most apparent in complete responders (p=0.02). Lower diversity was observed in patients in whom nivolumab was started less than 1 year after ASCT, and these patients were excluded from later analyses so that confounding by immune reconstitution would be avoided. The study was limited to a single clinical trial cohort, and causes of repertoire differences, possibly disease activity or prior therapy, remained undefined.

V gives up 3 bases and J gives up 4 bases, and the segment between their germline ends measures 10 bases. CDR3 length: 14 amino acids, cysteine to phenylalanine. CDR3 DNA is the only sequence kept; it has 42 bases, read in frame from the first base. CDR1 and CDR2 are drawn from the germline V gene (reference sequence): LNHDA, SQIVND. The Qiagen DNeasy kit was used to extract genomic DNA from unsorted PBMCs and from the negatively selected CD4+ and CD8+ fractions. Using primers that anneal to V and J segments, immunoSEQ multiplex PCR amplified the TCR beta CDR3 regions. A synthetic immune receptor repertoire was used to minimize amplification bias, and any remaining bias was removed computationally after sequencing. The authors processed their data as follows. Repertoire diversity was quantified as the Shannon entropy index using custom Python scripts. Unsorted, CD4+ and CD8+ repertoires were analyzed separately, except for combined analyses in which CD4+ and CD8+ sequences were merged in silico. Clonal expansion was defined as a frequency increase of at least 2-fold after treatment compared with C1D1, and clones undetected at baseline were assigned a pseudocount of 0.5. Clones with 0 or 1 copy at C1D1 were classified as singleton clones, and clones with 2 or more copies were classified as non-singleton clones. By matching protein sequences in sorted samples from the same patient, clones expanded in unsorted samples were annotated as CD4+, CD8+ or unknown. Wilcoxon tests on paired samples were used to test diversity changes from C1D1 to C4D1. The source is immuneACCESS, and TCRdb retained only in-frame sequences with V and J called. Part of the clones is not carried over; for the studies checked, unresolved V genes explain less than half of this, and the remainder is unexplained. Clone size and the V and J calls come from that table; the DNA yielded D and trimming. In this sample the table shows 23,000 or so clones, about four fifths of which occur a single time. Of the sample, under 9% is held by the ten largest clones.

Comment on this clone: Its antigen is unknown. No clone much larger than this one lies a single base away; base qualities are absent.

This specimen's time point label, per the study, means: cycle 2 day 1 (C2D1) of nivolumab. Every trial patient had relapsed following autologous stem cell transplantation, and prior brentuximab vedotin exposure was what differed among cohorts A, B and C. The trial cohort comprised 60 or so patients with relapsed/refractory classical Hodgkin lymphoma whose best overall responses were complete response, partial response or progressive disease. Trial patients were treated with single-agent nivolumab in the multi-cohort phase II CheckMate 205 trial. An independent review committee assessed best overall response using the 2007 International Working Group response criteria. Trial PBMCs were collected just before the start of nivolumab (C1D1) and during therapy at cycle 2 day 1 and cycle 4 day 1. Peripheral blood was collected in 8 mL Vacutainer Cell Preparation Tubes, from which PBMCs were isolated by centrifugation and then cryopreserved.

The receptor was isolated from a human donor with classical Hodgkin lymphoma. Specimen: peripheral blood mononuclear cells (PBMCs), collected before the second cycle of nivolumab. The V gene is TRBV19 and the J gene is TRBJ1-5; perhaps TRBD1 is the D gene, with 5 bases matching. Here is the DNA: TGTGCCAGTAGTATTGATCGGGGGAATCAGCCCCAGCATTTT. It is translated as CASSIDRGNQPQHF.